The 30 T cell receptor beta chains given below trace back to one sample, sequenced in a study of blood T cell repertoires in COVID-19. TCRdb's table, derived via immunoSEQ multiplex PCR, lists solely in-frame clones and lacks some. This table has some 14,000 clones, more than 65% appearing once. The sample taken for sequencing was peripheral blood. Receptors were obtained from a human donor in a cohort sampled during active COVID-19.

The chain carries TRBV7-2 and TRBJ1-1, with 10 positions matching TRBD1. In germline, CDR1 is SGHTA, CDR2 FQGNSA. The CDR3 loop spans 14 amino acids. Trimming removed 4 bases from V and 5 bases from J; junction bases left unmatched: 4. The CDR3 DNA sequence: TGTGCCAGCAGCTGGGGACAGGGGAGGACTGAAGCTTTCTTT. This encodes CASSWGQGRTEAFF.

The rearrangement joins TRBV15 to TRBJ1-1; TRBD1 matches at 9 bases. The germline V gene has CDR1 LNHNV and CDR2 YYDKDF (reference sequence). The CDR3 covers 16 residues. The junction had 12 bases not matched to a gene; V was cut back by 3 bases and J by 7 bases. CDR3 in DNA: TGTGCCACCAGCAGGACAGGGGGACCCCGTGGGAGTGAAGCTTTCTTT. Protein: CATSRTGGPRGSEAFF. Full variable domain (missing parts from reference TRBV15 and TRBJ1-1): DAMVIQNPRYQVTQFGKPVTLSCSQTLNHNVMYWYQQKSSQAPKLLFHYYDKDFNNEADTPDNFQSRRPNTSFCFLDIRSPGLGDTAMYLCATSRTGGPRGSEAFFGQGTRLTVV.

J is TRBJ1-6 and V is TRBV7-2; D may be TRBD1 (6 bases). Germline V lookup: CDR1 SGHTA, CDR2 FQGNSA. This CDR3 is built from 17 residues. The V end lost 1 base, the J end lost 7 bases, and 17 bases lay between the germline ends. CDR3 sequence (DNA): TGTGCCAGCAGCTTAGAGGGGTTGGGCAGGGGCAATTCACCCCTCCACTTT. It specifies CASSLEGLGRGNSPLHF.

This chain uses TRBV6-5 with TRBJ2-7; D not resolved. V was cut by 0 bases and J by 0 bases, with 12 bases left in between. Germline V lookup: CDR1 MNHEY, CDR2 SVGAGI. This CDR3 comprises 16 residues. The CDR3: CASSYSTRIGSYEQYF. In nucleotides, the CDR3 is TGTGCCAGCAGTTACTCAACCCGCATCGGCTCCTACGAGCAGTACTTC.

The rearrangement joins TRBV4-3 to TRBJ2-5; D gene unclear. The V end was cut by 0 bases, the J end by 2 bases, with 7 bases between. The CDR3 contains 14 residues. Germline CDR1 reads LGHNA; CDR2 reads YSLEER. The CDR3 sequence: CASSQDYSQETQYF. The CDR3 DNA reads as TGCGCCAGCAGCCAAGATTACAGTCAAGAGACCCAGTACTTC.

V usage is TRBV24-1 and J usage is TRBJ2-3; 13 bases match TRBD2. In germline, CDR1 is KGHDR, CDR2 SFDVKD. Trimming cost V 4 bases and J 0 bases; bases outside gene matches: 3. There are 17 residues in the CDR3. CDR3 residues: CATSDGGLAGSTDTQYF. CDR3 nucleotides: TGTGCCACCAGTGACGGGGGACTAGCGGGAAGCACAGATACGCAGTATTTT.

The chain has TRBV9 and TRBJ1-5; weak D call: TRBD1 (5 bases). The V and J ends lost 3 bases and 0 bases respectively, with 7 bases between them. Germline CDR1 reads SGDLS; CDR2 reads YYNGEE. The CDR3 is 14 amino acids. This chain's CDR3 is CASSATDSNQPQHF. CDR3 nucleotides: TGTGCCAGCAGCGCGACAGATAGCAATCAGCCCCAGCATTTT.

The gene calls are TRBV30 and TRBJ2-7, with TRBD2 matching 9 bases. The V gene end was trimmed by 0 bases and the J gene end by 8 bases; junction bases not matched to a gene: 11. This CDR3 is built from 15 residues. Germline-derived CDR1 and CDR2 are GTSNPN and SVGIG (reference sequence). CDR3 in DNA: TGTGCCTGGAGTGTACGGGGGCTAGCGGGATCGAAGCAGTACTTC. It yields the protein CAWSVRGLAGSKQYF.

The chain combines TRBV3-1 (or the pseudogene TRBV3-2) with TRBJ2-3; 8 nucleotides line up with TRBD2. CDR1 and CDR2 (germline): LGHDT, YNNKEL (reference sequence). Unmatched junction bases numbered 3, after V lost 2 bases and J lost 2 bases. The CDR3 is 15 residues long. The CDR3 bases are TGTGCCAGCAGCCAATGGCGGGGGGACACAGATACGCAGTATTTT. It codes for CASSQWRGDTDTQYF.

The CDR3 sequence: CACLHRGHIYGYTF. The DNA of the CDR3 is TGTGCCTGCCTTCACCGGGGACACATCTATGGCTACACCTTC. This chain links TRBV30 with TRBJ1-2; tentative D call: TRBD1 (6 bases). The CDR3 extends over 14 amino acids. V lost 6 bases and J 4 bases, leaving 18 bases between the germline ends. Germline V gene sequence: CDR1 GTSNPN, CDR2 SVGIG (reference sequence).

The chain couples TRBV28 to TRBJ1-3, with a weak D call TRBD1 (6 bases). CDR1 is MDHEN, CDR2 SYDVKM, per germline. This CDR3 contains 17 residues. Trimming removed 3 bases at V and 5 bases at J, with 20 bases between. The chain's CDR3 is CASSFSRSRGERNTIYF. CDR3 sequence (DNA): TGTGCCAGCAGTTTTTCTCGAAGCAGGGGAGAAAGAAACACCATATATTTT.

V usage is TRBV15 and J usage is TRBJ2-4, with D perhaps matching TRBD2 (7 bases). This CDR3 contains 17 residues. The V and J ends lost 0 bases and 3 bases respectively, with 15 bases between them. Germline loops: CDR1 LNHNV, CDR2 YYDKDF (reference sequence). CDR3 DNA sequence: TGTGCCACCAGCAGAGATAGGGGGGGTTTTGGCAAAAACATTCAGTACTTC. It specifies CATSRDRGGFGKNIQYF.

The V call is TRBV7-9, the J call TRBJ2-2; 9 nucleotides match TRBD2. V was pared by 4 bases and J by 4 bases, with 16 bases of the junction left unmatched. The CDR3 is 19 residues long. Per the germline V gene, CDR1 is SEHNR and CDR2 is FQNEAQ (reference sequence). CDR3 protein: CASSYNFRAGGDSTGELFF. In DNA form, the CDR3 reads TGTGCCAGCAGCTACAATTTCAGAGCGGGAGGAGACTCCACCGGGGAGCTGTTTTTT.

The rearrangement links TRBV4-2 to TRBJ2-3; TRBD2 agrees at 16 bases. The CDR3 sequence is 20 residues long. CDR1 is LGHNA and CDR2 is YNFKEQ in the germline V gene. V trimming: 2 bases; J trimming: 2 bases; junction bases outside the gene matches: 10. Written as DNA, the CDR3 is TGTGCCAGCAGCCAACTAGCCGGGACTAGCGGGAGGGAGCTCACAGATACGCAGTATTTT. Protein sequence: CASSQLAGTSGRELTDTQYF.

The chain uses TRBV15 and TRBJ2-2; 11 bases match TRBD1. This CDR3 contains 15 residues. The trim removed 6 bases at V and 7 bases at J, leaving 7 bases unmatched. Germline CDR1 and CDR2: LNHNV and YYDKDF (reference sequence). In DNA, the CDR3 is TGTGCCACCAGAGTGGACAGGGGGCTTAACGGGGAGCTGTTTTTT. This codes for CATRVDRGLNGELFF.

The J gene is TRBJ2-2, the V gene TRBV11-3; possible D gene TRBD2, 6 bases. The CDR3 is 15 amino acids. CDR1 is SGHNT and CDR2 is YENEEA in the germline V gene. The V and J ends lost 5 bases and 0 bases respectively, with 10 bases between them. The CDR3 protein is CASSRRGANTGELFF. The CDR3 region has the DNA TGTGCCAGCAGCCGGCGGGGCGCGAACACCGGGGAGCTGTTTTTT.

This clone occurred once. This sequence joins TRBV19 and TRBJ2-1; maybe TRBD2 (5 bases). This CDR3 has 14 residues. Germline V lookup: CDR1 LNHDA, CDR2 SQIVND (reference sequence). Trimming stripped 1 base from V and 5 bases from J, with 9 bases between. CDR3 nucleotide sequence: TGTGCCAGTAGTATAGGAGACGGGAACAATGAGCAGTTCTTC. Its translation: CASSIGDGNNEQFF.

The chain employs TRBV6-5 and TRBJ1-3; no clear D gene. V shed 8 bases and J shed 2 bases, with 16 bases lying between them. The CDR3 extends over 15 amino acids. Per germline, CDR1 MNHEY and CDR2 SVGAGI. The CDR3 is CASQRTRRTGNTIYF. In DNA, the CDR3 is TGTGCCAGCCAGCGCACCCGGCGGACTGGAAACACCATATATTTT.

This rearrangement joins TRBV4-2 to TRBJ2-3; 13 bases align to TRBD2. The CDR3 consists of 17 residues. From germline, CDR1 is LGHNA and CDR2 YNFKEQ. V dropped 2 bases and J dropped 6; count of bases not matched to a gene: 8. The CDR3 here is CASSQKTSGGAADTQYF. CDR3 DNA: TGTGCCAGCAGCCAAAAAACTAGCGGGGGGGCCGCGGATACGCAGTATTTT.

The CDR3 sequence is CASSTTGSPSANYGYTF. As DNA, the CDR3 is TGTGCCAGCAGTACCACAGGGAGCCCTTCAGCTAACTATGGCTACACCTTC. The genes are TRBV7-3 and TRBJ1-2; TRBD1 might be the D (6 bases). The CDR3 extends over 17 amino acids. V lost 6 bases and J 0 bases, leaving 20 bases between the germline ends. Germline V gene lookup returns CDR1 SGHTA and CDR2 FQGTGA.

V usage is TRBV2 and J usage is TRBJ2-7; D ambiguous. The CDR3 consists of 14 residues. Germline CDR1 SNHLY, CDR2 FYNNEI. Trimming left V 4 bases short and J 6 bases short, with 16 bases between. The CDR3: CASSGRELPGEQYF. The CDR3 DNA is TGTGCCAGCAGTGGCCGAGAGCTACCCGGCGAGCAGTACTTC.

The CDR3 here is CASARGRTDTQYF. The CDR3, as DNA: TGTGCCAGCGCCCGGGGTCGCACAGATACGCAGTATTTT. The V and J genes are TRBV5-8 and TRBJ2-3, with D possibly being TRBD2 (5 bases). The CDR3 has 13 residues. Deletions cut 7 bases from V and 1 base from J, with 10 bases between. Germline lookup yields CDR1 SGHTS and CDR2 YDEGEE.

The chain combines TRBV5-6 with TRBJ2-7; D might be TRBD1 (5 bases). The V end was cut by 4 bases, the J end by 0 bases, with 8 bases between. This CDR3 comprises 13 residues. Germline-derived CDR1 and CDR2 are SGHDT and YYEEEE. This CDR3 reads CASSPDSSYEQYF. DNA for the CDR3: TGTGCCAGCAGCCCCGACAGCTCCTACGAGCAGTACTTC.

The chain carries TRBV20-1 and TRBJ1-5; D is uncertain. The V gene's germline CDR1 is DFQATT and CDR2 SNEGSKA (reference sequence). Trimming stripped 3 bases from V and 5 bases from J, with 17 bases between. CDR3 length: 15 residues. The CDR3 reads CSASLHSSGDQPQHF. For the CDR3, the DNA is TGCAGTGCTAGTCTCCACAGTTCAGGCGATCAGCCCCAGCATTTT.

This clone was picked up a small number of times. The J gene is TRBJ1-5, the V gene TRBV4-2; D remains unclear. V was clipped by 4 bases and J by 4 bases, with 14 bases between them. The germline CDR1 and CDR2 sequences are LGHNA and YNFKEQ. The CDR3 loop spans 15 amino acids. The CDR3 nucleotides are TGTGCCAGCAGCCTCGGAGCAACATCAAATCAGCCCCAGCATTTT. Its translation is CASSLGATSNQPQHF.

This clone has just a few counts. This chain joins TRBV19 and TRBJ2-7; the D gene is possibly TRBD2 (5 bases). The CDR3 runs 13 residues. Germline CDR1 and CDR2: LNHDA and SQIVND (reference sequence). Deletions cut 3 bases from V and 3 bases from J, with 9 bases between. The CDR3 spells CASSIVASYEQYF. The CDR3, as DNA: TGTGCCAGTAGTATTGTAGCGAGCTACGAGCAGTACTTC.

The rearrangement uses TRBV7-9 and TRBJ2-1; D perhaps matches TRBD2 (5 bases). The germline CDR1 and CDR2 sequences are SEHNR and FQNEAQ (reference sequence). V lost 2 bases and J lost 5, with 16 bases in between. The CDR3 has 16 residues. The CDR3 here is CASSLLGASDHNEQFF. CDR3 sequence (DNA): TGTGCCAGCAGCTTACTGGGAGCCTCGGACCACAATGAGCAGTTCTTC. Complete variable domain (other parts from reference TRBV7-9 and TRBJ2-1): DTGVSQNPRHKITKRGQNVTFRCDPISEHNRLYWYRQTLGQGPEFLTYFQNEAQLEKSRLLSDRFSAERPKGSFSTLEIQRTEQGDSAMYLCASSLLGASDHNEQFFGPGTRLTVL.

The rearrangement joins TRBV28 to TRBJ2-7, with D perhaps matching TRBD2 (6 bases). V dropped 1 base and J dropped 3 bases, with 13 bases sitting between them. From germline, CDR1 is MDHEN and CDR2 SYDVKM. This CDR3 contains 15 residues. The CDR3 sequence is CASSLSAGNLYEQYF. Written as DNA, the CDR3 is TGTGCCAGCAGTTTATCGGCGGGAAATCTCTACGAGCAGTACTTC.

The V gene is TRBV5-6, the J gene TRBJ1-6, with TRBD1 matching 7 bases. The CDR3 has 13 amino acids. The ends lost 0 bases at V and 14 bases at J; junction bases unmatched: 5. Germline CDR1 reads SGHDT; CDR2 reads YYEEEE. The CDR3, as DNA: TGTGCCAGCAGCTTGGACGGAGGACAGGCCCTCCACTTT. It specifies CASSLDGGQALHF.

The V call is TRBV11-1, the J call TRBJ1-3; D call uncertain. CDR1 SGHAT and CDR2 FQDESV come from the germline V gene (reference sequence). The CDR3 is 13 residues long. The ends were cut back, 5 bases at V and 4 bases at J, with 9 bases in the middle. The CDR3 sequence: CASSQLAGNTIYF. The CDR3 nucleotides read TGTGCCAGCAGCCAACTTGCCGGAAACACCATATATTTT. The full variable domain, completed using reference TRBV11-1 and TRBJ1-3, is EAEVAQSPRYKITEKSQAVAFWCDPISGHATLYWYRQILGQGPELLVQFQDESVVDDSQLPKDRFSAERLKGVDSTLKIQPAELGDSAMYLCASSQLAGNTIYFGEGSWLTVV.